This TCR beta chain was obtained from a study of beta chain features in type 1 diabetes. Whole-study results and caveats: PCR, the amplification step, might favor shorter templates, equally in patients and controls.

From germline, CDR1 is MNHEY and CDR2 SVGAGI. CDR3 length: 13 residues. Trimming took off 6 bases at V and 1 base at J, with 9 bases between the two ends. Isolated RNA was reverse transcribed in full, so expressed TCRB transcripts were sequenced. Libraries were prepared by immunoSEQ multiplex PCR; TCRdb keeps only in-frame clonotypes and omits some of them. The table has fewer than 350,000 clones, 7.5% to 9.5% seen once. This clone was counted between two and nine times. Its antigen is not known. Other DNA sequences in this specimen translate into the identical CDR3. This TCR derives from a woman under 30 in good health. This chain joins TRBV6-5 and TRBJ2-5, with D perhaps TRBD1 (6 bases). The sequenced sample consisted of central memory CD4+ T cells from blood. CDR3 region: CASRRTVQETQYF. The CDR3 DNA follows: TGTGCCAGCAGACGGACAGTCCAAGAGACCCAGTACTTC.